Listed below are T cell receptor beta chains from one sample, sequenced in a study of blood T cell repertoires in COVID-19. Generated by immunoSEQ multiplex PCR, the TCRdb table keeps only in-frame clones and is missing some. The sample carries 40,000 to 60,000 clones, over 75% recorded once. The sample taken for sequencing was peripheral blood. The source is a human donor in a cohort sampled during active COVID-19. CDR3s include the opening cysteine and the closing phenylalanine or tryptophan. D genes are given only for firm matches. The size field is filled for only some rows; it gives once, few, many or a size class.

D gene: -
J gene: TRBJ2-5
clone size: -
V gene: TRBV24-1
CDR3 DNA: TGTGCCACCAGTGAAACTCAAGAGACCCAGTACTTC
CDR3 protein: CATSETQETQYF

D gene: TRBD2
J gene: TRBJ2-1
clone size: -
V gene: TRBV5-1
CDR3 DNA: TGCGCCAGCAGCCCACCGGGACTAGCGGGGGGGCAGTTCAAGGAGCAGTTCTTC
CDR3 protein: CASSPPGLAGGQFKEQFF

D gene: -
J gene: TRBJ1-6
clone size: once
V gene: TRBV3-1/TRBV3-2
CDR3 DNA: TGTGCCAGCAGCCACTCCCGGGATCAGGAGTCACCCCTCCACTTT
CDR3 protein: CASSHSRDQESPLHF

D gene: -
J gene: TRBJ2-1
clone size: -
V gene: TRBV5-1
CDR3 DNA: TGCGCCAGCAGCACGGACAGTCTCAACTCCTACAATGAGCAGTTCTTC
CDR3 protein: CASSTDSLNSYNEQFF

D gene: -
J gene: TRBJ2-7
clone size: -
V gene: TRBV5-1
CDR3 DNA: TGCGCCAGCAGCTTGTACCCTGAGTCCTCCTACGAGCAGTACTTC
CDR3 protein: CASSLYPESSYEQYF

D gene: -
J gene: TRBJ1-2
clone size: -
V gene: TRBV30
CDR3 DNA: TGTGCCTGGGGGCCGGGGGTAAACTATGGCTACACCTTC
CDR3 protein: CAWGPGVNYGYTF

D gene: TRBD1
J gene: TRBJ1-2
clone size: -
V gene: TRBV28
CDR3 DNA: TGTGCCAGCAGAAATGCAGGGGGCCCGCTTTACTATGGCTACACCTTC
CDR3 protein: CASRNAGGPLYYGYTF

D gene: -
J gene: TRBJ2-5
clone size: -
V gene: TRBV28
CDR3 DNA: TGTGCCAGCAGTTTTTCCGGGGGGACCCAGTACTTC
CDR3 protein: CASSFSGGTQYF

D gene: -
J gene: TRBJ1-1
clone size: -
V gene: TRBV9
CDR3 DNA: TGTGCCAGCAGCGTACGAGAGAACACTGAAGCTTTCTTT
CDR3 protein: CASSVRENTEAFF

D gene: -
J gene: TRBJ2-3
clone size: -
V gene: TRBV7-2
CDR3 DNA: TGTGCCAGCAGCTTAGTGGGGCAGACCACAGATACGCAGTATTTT
CDR3 protein: CASSLVGQTTDTQYF

D gene: TRBD2
J gene: TRBJ2-3
clone size: -
V gene: TRBV13
CDR3 DNA: TGTGCCAGCAGCTTAGTTGGCGGGAGAACAGATACGCAGTATTTT
CDR3 protein: CASSLVGGRTDTQYF

D gene: -
J gene: TRBJ2-3
clone size: -
V gene: TRBV3-1/TRBV3-2
CDR3 DNA: TGTGCCAGCAGCCAAGATACTAGTTTGGCCGCCCCCGGTACAGATACGCAGTATTTT
CDR3 protein: CASSQDTSLAAPGTDTQYF

D gene: -
J gene: TRBJ2-7
clone size: -
V gene: TRBV5-1
CDR3 DNA: TGCGCCAGCAGCCGAGTGTTGTCGGACAGCTACGAGCAGTACTTC
CDR3 protein: CASSRVLSDSYEQYF

D gene: TRBD1
J gene: TRBJ2-7
clone size: -
V gene: TRBV11-2
CDR3 DNA: TGTGCCAGCAGCTTAGTAGGGACAGGGGGAGTAAACGAGCAGTACTTC
CDR3 protein: CASSLVGTGGVNEQYF

D gene: -
J gene: TRBJ1-4
clone size: once
V gene: TRBV3-1/TRBV3-2
CDR3 DNA: TGTGCCAGCAGCGTGAGGGGGACCCGAAATGAAAAACTGTTTTTT
CDR3 protein: CASSVRGTRNEKLFF

D gene: TRBD2
J gene: TRBJ2-5
clone size: few
V gene: TRBV16
CDR3 DNA: TGTGCCAGCAGCACAGGGACTAGCAAAGAGACCCAGTACTTC
CDR3 protein: CASSTGTSKETQYF

D gene: TRBD2
J gene: TRBJ2-1
clone size: -
V gene: TRBV19
CDR3 DNA: TGTGCCAGTAGTTACGGACTAGCTGGGGTTGAGCAGTTCTTC
CDR3 protein: CASSYGLAGVEQFF

D gene: -
J gene: TRBJ1-5
clone size: -
V gene: TRBV10-1
CDR3 DNA: TGCGCCAGCAGTGAGGGAGGGCCCAATCAGCCCCAGCATTTT
CDR3 protein: CASSEGGPNQPQHF

D gene: -
J gene: TRBJ1-1
clone size: once
V gene: TRBV27
CDR3 DNA: TGTGCCAGCAGTTTATCGGGGAGGAACACTGAAGCTTTCTTT
CDR3 protein: CASSLSGRNTEAFF

D gene: -
J gene: TRBJ1-1
clone size: -
V gene: TRBV6-5
CDR3 DNA: TGTGCCAGCAGTTACACCTTCCGGGAAACTGAAGCTTTCTTT
CDR3 protein: CASSYTFRETEAFF

D gene: -
J gene: TRBJ2-7
clone size: -
V gene: TRBV18
CDR3 DNA: TGTGCCAGCTCACCACCCGGACAGACCTACGAGCAGTACTTC
CDR3 protein: CASSPPGQTYEQYF

D gene: TRBD2
J gene: TRBJ2-1
clone size: -
V gene: TRBV14
CDR3 DNA: TGTGCCAGCAGCCGAGCGGGGCTATACAATGAGCAGTTCTTC
CDR3 protein: CASSRAGLYNEQFF

D gene: -
J gene: TRBJ2-5
clone size: -
V gene: TRBV7-9
CDR3 DNA: TGTGCCAGCAGCTCGGGGACCCAGTACTTC
CDR3 protein: CASSSGTQYF

D gene: TRBD2
J gene: TRBJ2-7
clone size: -
V gene: TRBV4-1
CDR3 DNA: TGCGCCAGCAGCCAACAGGGACTAGCGGACTACGAGCAGTACTTC
CDR3 protein: CASSQQGLADYEQYF

D gene: TRBD1
J gene: TRBJ1-1
clone size: -
V gene: TRBV6-5
CDR3 DNA: TGTGCCAGCACCCTACAGGGGGAGAGGGACACTGAAGCTTTCTTT
CDR3 protein: CASTLQGERDTEAFF

D gene: TRBD1
J gene: TRBJ1-2
clone size: -
V gene: TRBV6-6
CDR3 DNA: TGTGCCAGCAGTGGGGACAGACCCAGCTACACCTTC
CDR3 protein: CASSGDRPSYTF

D gene: TRBD2
J gene: TRBJ2-7
clone size: -
V gene: TRBV28
CDR3 DNA: TGTGCCAGCACTCAGACCGGGACTAGCATCTACTACGAGCAGTACTTC
CDR3 protein: CASTQTGTSIYYEQYF

D gene: TRBD1
J gene: TRBJ2-5
clone size: -
V gene: TRBV4-1
CDR3 DNA: TGCGCCAGCAGCCAAGATCCGGGACAGGGTGCCGAGACCCAGTACTTC
CDR3 protein: CASSQDPGQGAETQYF

D gene: -
J gene: TRBJ2-3
clone size: -
V gene: TRBV19
CDR3 DNA: TGTGCCAGTAGTAACCCTTCCGGCTACTCGGGGGATACGCAGTATTTT
CDR3 protein: CASSNPSGYSGDTQYF

D gene: TRBD2
J gene: TRBJ2-3
clone size: -
V gene: TRBV2
CDR3 DNA: TGTGCCAGCAAGGTCTTTGGACTAGCGGGGAGCACAGATACGCAGTATTTT
CDR3 protein: CASKVFGLAGSTDTQYF

D gene: -
J gene: TRBJ1-1
clone size: few
V gene: TRBV10-3
CDR3 DNA: TGTGCCATCAGTTCTACACAGGACCTGAACACTGAAGCTTTCTTT
CDR3 protein: CAISSTQDLNTEAFF

D gene: -
J gene: TRBJ2-7
clone size: -
V gene: TRBV28
CDR3 DNA: TGTGCCAGCACCCCCTTGATGACAGGACACTACGAGCAGTACTTC
CDR3 protein: CASTPLMTGHYEQYF

D gene: -
J gene: TRBJ2-5
clone size: -
V gene: TRBV20-1
CDR3 DNA: TGCAGTGCTAGTCTACAGGTCCAAGAGACCCAGTACTTC
CDR3 protein: CSASLQVQETQYF

D gene: -
J gene: TRBJ2-7
clone size: -
V gene: TRBV11-1
CDR3 DNA: TGTGCCAGCTCATGGTCCAGGACAACCTACGAGCAGTACTTC
CDR3 protein: CASSWSRTTYEQYF

D gene: TRBD2
J gene: TRBJ2-2
clone size: few
V gene: TRBV18
CDR3 DNA: TGTGCCAGCTCACGGACTAGCGGGAGTTCGAGGACCGGGGAGCTGTTTTTT
CDR3 protein: CASSRTSGSSRTGELFF

D gene: TRBD2
J gene: TRBJ2-6
clone size: -
V gene: TRBV5-4
CDR3 DNA: TGTGCCAGCAGCGAGGGACTAGCGGGGAGGACTGGGGCCAACGTCCTGACTTTC
CDR3 protein: CASSEGLAGRTGANVLTF

D gene: TRBD1
J gene: TRBJ1-1
clone size: -
V gene: TRBV29-1
CDR3 DNA: TGCAGCGACGCCCCAGGGGGCTACACTGAAGCTTTCTTT
CDR3 protein: CSDAPGGYTEAFF

D gene: TRBD1
J gene: TRBJ1-6
clone size: few
V gene: TRBV18
CDR3 DNA: TGTGCCAGCTCACCTGCCTCCGGGACAGGTCCTTCACCCCTCCACTTT
CDR3 protein: CASSPASGTGPSPLHF

D gene: TRBD1
J gene: TRBJ1-1
clone size: -
V gene: TRBV6-5
CDR3 DNA: TGTGCCAGCAGGCACTCCGGGACAGTCAACACTGAAGCTTTCTTT
CDR3 protein: CASRHSGTVNTEAFF

D gene: -
J gene: TRBJ1-5
clone size: -
V gene: TRBV28
CDR3 DNA: TGTGCCAGCAGTTTATATCCGGGGGAGCAGCCCCAGCATTTT
CDR3 protein: CASSLYPGEQPQHF

D gene: -
J gene: TRBJ2-5
clone size: -
V gene: TRBV4-1
CDR3 DNA: TGCGCCAGCAGCCACCAAAGGGCTGGGCAGGGGAAAAATCAAGAGACCCAGTACTTC
CDR3 protein: CASSHQRAGQGKNQETQYF

D gene: TRBD1
J gene: TRBJ2-2
clone size: -
V gene: TRBV4-1
CDR3 DNA: TGCGCCAGCAGCCAAGGATGGGGGACAGGGGGCTCCGGGGAGCTGTTTTTT
CDR3 protein: CASSQGWGTGGSGELFF

D gene: TRBD2
J gene: TRBJ2-7
clone size: -
V gene: TRBV7-2
CDR3 DNA: TGTGCCAGCAGCTTGCCGGGACTAGCCTACGAGCAGTACTTC
CDR3 protein: CASSLPGLAYEQYF

D gene: TRBD1
J gene: TRBJ2-5
clone size: -
V gene: TRBV24-1
CDR3 DNA: TGTGCCACCAGTGATCCCGGGACAGGGTTTCAGACCCAGTACTTC
CDR3 protein: CATSDPGTGFQTQYF

D gene: TRBD1
J gene: TRBJ2-7
clone size: -
V gene: TRBV28
CDR3 DNA: TGTGCCAGCAGTTTAGGCCCAGGGGGCTACGAGCAGTACTTC
CDR3 protein: CASSLGPGGYEQYF

D gene: -
J gene: TRBJ2-6
clone size: -
V gene: TRBV4-2
CDR3 DNA: TGTGCCAGCAGCTCTCCTAGCACGGCTGGGGCCAACGTCCTGACTTTC
CDR3 protein: CASSSPSTAGANVLTF

D gene: -
J gene: TRBJ1-4
clone size: -
V gene: TRBV28
CDR3 DNA: TGTGCCAGCAGTTTACGGGGGAATAATGAAAAACTGTTTTTT
CDR3 protein: CASSLRGNNEKLFF

D gene: -
J gene: TRBJ2-3
clone size: few
V gene: TRBV4-1
CDR3 DNA: TGCGCCAGCAGCCAAGCTAATGGGGCGGCAGCCATGTCAGATACGCAGTATTTT
CDR3 protein: CASSQANGAAAMSDTQYF

D gene: TRBD2
J gene: TRBJ2-7
clone size: -
V gene: TRBV2
CDR3 DNA: TGTGCCAGCAAATATAGCGGGGTAAGCTCCTACGAGCAGTACTTC
CDR3 protein: CASKYSGVSSYEQYF

D gene: TRBD2
J gene: TRBJ2-3
clone size: -
V gene: TRBV7-2
CDR3 DNA: TGTGCCAGCAGCCGGACTAGCGGGGTGAGCACAGATACGCAGTATTTT
CDR3 protein: CASSRTSGVSTDTQYF

D gene: TRBD2
J gene: TRBJ2-7
clone size: -
V gene: TRBV7-2
CDR3 DNA: TGTGCCAGCAGCTTAGGGGCCCCCAGCGGGAGTTTCGCCGAGCAGTACTTC
CDR3 protein: CASSLGAPSGSFAEQYF

D gene: TRBD2
J gene: TRBJ2-2
clone size: -
V gene: TRBV30
CDR3 DNA: TGTGCCTGTGCGACTAGCAATACTCACACCGGGGAGCTGTTTTTT
CDR3 protein: CACATSNTHTGELFF

D gene: TRBD1
J gene: TRBJ1-2
clone size: -
V gene: TRBV11-2
CDR3 DNA: TGTGCCAGCAGCTTAGGACAGGGGGAAGGCTATGGCTACACCTTC
CDR3 protein: CASSLGQGEGYGYTF

D gene: TRBD1
J gene: TRBJ1-5
clone size: -
V gene: TRBV7-8
CDR3 DNA: TGTGCCAGCAGCTTAGTGACAGGGGGCAATCAGCCCCAGCATTTT
CDR3 protein: CASSLVTGGNQPQHF

D gene: TRBD2
J gene: TRBJ2-3
clone size: once
V gene: TRBV6-6
CDR3 DNA: TGTGCCACCGTAGGAACGGCTAGCGGTAACACAGATACGCAGTATTTT
CDR3 protein: CATVGTASGNTDTQYF

D gene: -
J gene: TRBJ1-4
clone size: -
V gene: TRBV4-3
CDR3 DNA: TGCGCCAGCAGCCGCGAACAGGGTCGAAATGAAAAACTGTTTTTT
CDR3 protein: CASSREQGRNEKLFF

D gene: TRBD1
J gene: TRBJ2-1
clone size: -
V gene: TRBV6-5
CDR3 DNA: TGTGCCAGCAGTCGCGACAGGGGGCCCTACAATGAGCAGTTCTTC
CDR3 protein: CASSRDRGPYNEQFF

D gene: -
J gene: TRBJ1-4
clone size: once
V gene: TRBV4-1
CDR3 DNA: TGCGCCAGCAGCCAAGGACCAAGGGGTGCAACTAATGAAAAACTGTTTTTT
CDR3 protein: CASSQGPRGATNEKLFF

D gene: TRBD1
J gene: TRBJ1-1
clone size: -
V gene: TRBV30
CDR3 DNA: TGTGCCTGGAGTGTCCAGATGACAGGGACTGAAGCTTTCTTT
CDR3 protein: CAWSVQMTGTEAFF